The TCR beta chain described here comes from a study of cytomegalovirus exposure and HLA in healthy donors. Overall study results and limits: A list of around 160 TCR beta chains associated with cytomegalovirus was given. TCR beta V- and J-gene trimming, according to a later analysis, was linked to a missense DCLRE1C variant.

The PCR made use of 60 Vbeta and 13 Jbeta primers. Using immunoSEQ multiplex PCR, the repertoire was profiled, and TCRdb retains in-frame clones only, with some absent. The sample has some 150,000 clones; under 90% are singletons. To note about this clone: Antigen: not known.

V shed 0 bases and J shed 8 bases, with 13 bases lying between them. Germline CDR1 and CDR2: MNHNY and SVGAGI (reference sequence). The length of the CDR3 is 15 residues. Sequencing used PBMCs. The source is a young man in good health and CMV-seronegative. The chain is built from TRBV6-6 and TRBJ1-4; TRBD1 is a possible D gene (5 bases). The CDR3 here is CASSYSRQGSEKLFF. CDR3 DNA sequence: TGTGCCAGCAGTTACTCGAGGCAGGGTTCGGAAAAACTGTTTTTT.